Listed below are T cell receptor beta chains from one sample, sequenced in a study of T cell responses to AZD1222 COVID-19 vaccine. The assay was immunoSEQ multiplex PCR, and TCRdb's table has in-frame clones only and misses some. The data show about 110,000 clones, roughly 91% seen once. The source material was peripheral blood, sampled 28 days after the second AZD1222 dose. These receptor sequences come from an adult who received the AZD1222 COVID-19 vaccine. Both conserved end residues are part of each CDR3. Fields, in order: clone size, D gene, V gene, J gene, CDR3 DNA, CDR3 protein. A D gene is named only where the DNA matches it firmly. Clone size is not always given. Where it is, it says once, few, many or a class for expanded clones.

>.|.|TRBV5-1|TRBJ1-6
TGCGCCAGCAGCTTGTTACAGGTTGAAGGTTCACCCCTCCACTTT
CASSLLQVEGSPLHF
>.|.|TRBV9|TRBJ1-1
TGTGCCAGCAGCGGGCTAATGGGACGGGACACTGAAGCTTTCTTT
CASSGLMGRDTEAFF
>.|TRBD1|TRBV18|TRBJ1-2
TGTGCCAGCTCAACCCCAGGACAGGGGGCGCTCTATGGCTACACCTTC
CASSTPGQGALYGYTF
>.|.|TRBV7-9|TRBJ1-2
TGTGCCAGCAGTTCCGGACAGTTCTATGGCTACACCTTC
CASSSGQFYGYTF
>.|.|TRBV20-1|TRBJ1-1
TGCAGTGCTAGTAAGGACGGGAACACTGAAGCTTTCTTT
CSASKDGNTEAFF
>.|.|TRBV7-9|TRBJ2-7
TGTGCCAGCAGCCAAGGCCGTAGTAACGAGCAGTACTTC
CASSQGRSNEQYF
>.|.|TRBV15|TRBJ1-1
TGTGCCACCAGCAAAGAACAGGGCCGTAAAGCTTTCTTT
CATSKEQGRKAFF
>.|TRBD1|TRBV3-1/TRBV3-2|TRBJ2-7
TGTGCCAGCAGCCTGGGACAGGGGGCTTACGAGCAGTACTTC
CASSLGQGAYEQYF
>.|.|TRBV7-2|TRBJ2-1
TGTGCCAGCAGCTTAGGGAGTAGCGGTGGCAATGAGCAGTTCTTC
CASSLGSSGGNEQFF
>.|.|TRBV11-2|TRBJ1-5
TGTGCCAGCAGCTTAAACGGGCGGGGGCAGGGTCAGCCCCAGCATTTT
CASSLNGRGQGQPQHF
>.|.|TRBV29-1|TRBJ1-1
TGCAGCGCTGATCAGGGTGTGCGCACTGAAGCTTTCTTT
CSADQGVRTEAFF
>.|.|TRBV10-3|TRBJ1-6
TGTGCCATCAGTGACTCGCAGCTCTATAATTCACCCCTCCACTTT
CAISDSQLYNSPLHF
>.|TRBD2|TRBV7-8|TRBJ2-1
TGTGCCAGCAGCCGACTGGGGAGCGGGGGCTACAATGAGCAGTTCTTC
CASSRLGSGGYNEQFF
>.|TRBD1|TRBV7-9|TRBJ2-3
TGTGCCAGCAGCTCTAGGGTATACAGGGGAGGCACAGATACGCAGTATTTT
CASSSRVYRGGTDTQYF
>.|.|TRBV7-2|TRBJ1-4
TGTGCCAGCAGCTTAGAATCGGGGGGCCTGTGGGAAAAACTGTTTTTT
CASSLESGGLWEKLFF
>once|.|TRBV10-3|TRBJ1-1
TGTGCCATCAGTGAAAAAACCCGAACTGAAGCTTTCTTT
CAISEKTRTEAFF
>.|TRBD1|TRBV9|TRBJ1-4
TGTGCCAGCAGCGTAGAGGCGGGGGACAGGGGTAATGAAAAACTGTTTTTT
CASSVEAGDRGNEKLFF
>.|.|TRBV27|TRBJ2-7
TGTGCCAGCAGTTTCCGAGGGAACACCTACGAGCAGTACTTC
CASSFRGNTYEQYF
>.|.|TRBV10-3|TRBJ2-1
TGTGCCATCAGTGCTGTCCAGAGCAATGAGCAGTTCTTC
CAISAVQSNEQFF
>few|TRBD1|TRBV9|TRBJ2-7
TGTGCCAGCAGCGATAACCCGGGACAGCTTACCTACGAGCAGTACTTC
CASSDNPGQLTYEQYF
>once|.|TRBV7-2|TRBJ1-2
TGTGCCAGCAGCTCTTACCAGCCTAGCGCGAGGGATGGCTACACCTTC
CASSSYQPSARDGYTF
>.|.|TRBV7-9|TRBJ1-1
TGTGCCAGCAGCTTAGCCATCGGGGGGAACACTGAAGCTTTCTTT
CASSLAIGGNTEAFF
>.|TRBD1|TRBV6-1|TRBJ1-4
TGTGCCAGCAGTGAAATGAGACAGGGGGTTCTGATAACGACGGATGAAAAACTGTTTTTT
CASSEMRQGVLITTDEKLFF
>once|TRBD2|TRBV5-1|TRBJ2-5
TGCGCCAGCAGCTTGGTGGCGGGGGAAGAGACCCAGTACTTC
CASSLVAGEETQYF
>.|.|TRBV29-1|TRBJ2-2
TGCAGCGTTGCCAGACCAGAGACCGGGGAGCTGTTTTTT
CSVARPETGELFF
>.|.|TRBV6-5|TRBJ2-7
TGTGCCAGCAGTCGCGATGTTGGCTACGAGCAGTACTTC
CASSRDVGYEQYF
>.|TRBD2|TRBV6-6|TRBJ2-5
TGTGCCAGCAACAAAGGCAGCGGGGGCTTTCAAGAGACCCAGTACTTC
CASNKGSGGFQETQYF
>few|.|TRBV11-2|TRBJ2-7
TGTGCCAGCAGCTCGACAGGCGCCGAGCAGTACTTC
CASSSTGAEQYF
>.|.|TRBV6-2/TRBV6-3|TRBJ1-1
TGTGCCAGCAGTTCCTCCAATCCACCTGAAGCTTTCTTT
CASSSSNPPEAFF
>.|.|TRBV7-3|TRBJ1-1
TGTGCCAGCAGCAAGACAGGAAACACTGAAGCTTTCTTT
CASSKTGNTEAFF
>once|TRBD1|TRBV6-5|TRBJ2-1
TGTGCCAGCAGCTTAGCAACAGGGGTGAATGAGCAGTTCTTC
CASSLATGVNEQFF
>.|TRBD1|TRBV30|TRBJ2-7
TGTGCCTGGAGGCCACCAGGGCCCGGGACAGGAGCTTCGTACGAGCAGTACTTC
CAWRPPGPGTGASYEQYF
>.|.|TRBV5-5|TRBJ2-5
TGTGCCAGCAGCTTGGGGCCGGGACAACTGCAAGAGACCCAGTACTTC
CASSLGPGQLQETQYF
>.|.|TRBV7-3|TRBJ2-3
TGTGCCAGCAGGTTAGAGGCGGATACGCAGTATTTT
CASRLEADTQYF
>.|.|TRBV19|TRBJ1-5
TGTGCCAGTAGTGGGCCGGGTCCCCTTGCCCAGCATTTT
CASSGPGPLAQHF
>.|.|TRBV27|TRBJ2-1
TGTGCCAGCAGTCCGTCGACTAGACAGGGTAGTACTGAGCAGTTCTTC
CASSPSTRQGSTEQFF
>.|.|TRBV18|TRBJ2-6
TGTGCCAGCTCACCCCAGACGGTTGTTGGGGCCAACGTCCTGACTTTC
CASSPQTVVGANVLTF